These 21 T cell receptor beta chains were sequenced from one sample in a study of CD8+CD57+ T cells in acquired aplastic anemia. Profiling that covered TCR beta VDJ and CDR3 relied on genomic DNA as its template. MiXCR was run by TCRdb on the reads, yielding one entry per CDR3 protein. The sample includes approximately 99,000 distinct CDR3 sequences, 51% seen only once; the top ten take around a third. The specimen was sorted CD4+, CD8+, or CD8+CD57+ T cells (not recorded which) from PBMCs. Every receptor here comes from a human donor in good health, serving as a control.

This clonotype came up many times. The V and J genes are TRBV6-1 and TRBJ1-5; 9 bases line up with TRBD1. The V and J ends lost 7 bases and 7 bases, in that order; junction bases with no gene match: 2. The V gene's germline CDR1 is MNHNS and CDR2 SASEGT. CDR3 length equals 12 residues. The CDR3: CASKTGGQPQHF. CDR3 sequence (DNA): TGTGCCAGCAAGACAGGGGGGCAGCCCCAGCATTTT.

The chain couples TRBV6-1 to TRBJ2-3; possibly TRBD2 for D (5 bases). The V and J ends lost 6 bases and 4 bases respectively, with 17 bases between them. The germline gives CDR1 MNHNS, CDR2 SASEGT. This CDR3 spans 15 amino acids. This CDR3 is CASSVTPGMADTQYF. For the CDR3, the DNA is TGTGCCAGCAGCGTAACCCCGGGGATGGCAGATACGCAGTATTTT.

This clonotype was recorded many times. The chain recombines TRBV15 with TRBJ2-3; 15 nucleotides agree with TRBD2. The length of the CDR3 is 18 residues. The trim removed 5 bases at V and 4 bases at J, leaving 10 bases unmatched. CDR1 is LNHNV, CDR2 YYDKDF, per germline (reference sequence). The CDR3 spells CATSPSPGTSGGPDTQYF. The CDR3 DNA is TGTGCCACCAGCCCCAGTCCCGGGACTAGCGGGGGGCCAGATACGCAGTATTTT.

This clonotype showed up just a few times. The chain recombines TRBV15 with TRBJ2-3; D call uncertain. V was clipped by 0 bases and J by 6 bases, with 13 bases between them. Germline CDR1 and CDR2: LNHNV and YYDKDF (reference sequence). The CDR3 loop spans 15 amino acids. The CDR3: CATSREGFTSDTQYF. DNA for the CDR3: TGTGCCACCAGCAGAGAGGGGTTTACCTCCGATACGCAGTATTTT.

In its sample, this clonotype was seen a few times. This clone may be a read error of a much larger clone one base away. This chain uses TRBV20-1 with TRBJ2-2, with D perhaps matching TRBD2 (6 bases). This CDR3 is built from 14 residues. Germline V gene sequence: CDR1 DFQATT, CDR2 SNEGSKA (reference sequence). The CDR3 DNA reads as TGCAGTGCTAGCGAGACATACGGTCCCGGGGGGCTGTTTTTT. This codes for CSASETYGPGGLFF.

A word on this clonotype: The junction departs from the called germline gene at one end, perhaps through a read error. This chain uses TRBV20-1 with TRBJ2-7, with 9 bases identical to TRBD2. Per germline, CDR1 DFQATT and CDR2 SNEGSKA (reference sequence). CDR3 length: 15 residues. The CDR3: CGASYETSGLYEQYF. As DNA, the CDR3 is TGCGGTGCTAGTTATGAGACTAGCGGACTCTACGAGCAGTACTTC.

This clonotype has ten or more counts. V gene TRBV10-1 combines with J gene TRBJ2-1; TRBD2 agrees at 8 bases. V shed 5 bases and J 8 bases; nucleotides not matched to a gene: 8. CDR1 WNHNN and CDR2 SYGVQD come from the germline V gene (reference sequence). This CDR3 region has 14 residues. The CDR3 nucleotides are TGCGCCAGCAGTTCTCGGGGGGGGGGCGATGAGCAGTTCTTC. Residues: CASSSRGGGDEQFF.

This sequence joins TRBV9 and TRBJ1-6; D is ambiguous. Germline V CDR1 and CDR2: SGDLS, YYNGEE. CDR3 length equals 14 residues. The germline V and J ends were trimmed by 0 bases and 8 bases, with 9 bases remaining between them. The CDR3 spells CASSVGQTYSPLHF. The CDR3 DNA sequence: TGTGCCAGCAGCGTAGGGCAGACCTATTCACCCCTCCACTTT.

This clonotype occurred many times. CDR3 DNA sequence: TGCGCCAGCAGCACCGGACAGGGGGGGACAGATACGCAGTATTTT. This gives the protein CASSTGQGGTDTQYF. The chain employs TRBV5-1 and TRBJ2-3, with 10 bases fitting TRBD1. The junction had 5 bases not matched to a gene; V was cut back by 4 bases and J by 3 bases. There are 15 residues in the CDR3. In germline, CDR1 is SGHRS, CDR2 YFSETQ.

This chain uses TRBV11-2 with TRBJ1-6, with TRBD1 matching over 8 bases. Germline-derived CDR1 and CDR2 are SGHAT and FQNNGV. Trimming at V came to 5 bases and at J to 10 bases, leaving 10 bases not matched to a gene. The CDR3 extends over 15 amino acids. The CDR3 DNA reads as TGTGCCAGCAGCCGAGACAGGGGTGGAGGATCACCCCTCCACTTT. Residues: CASSRDRGGGSPLHF.

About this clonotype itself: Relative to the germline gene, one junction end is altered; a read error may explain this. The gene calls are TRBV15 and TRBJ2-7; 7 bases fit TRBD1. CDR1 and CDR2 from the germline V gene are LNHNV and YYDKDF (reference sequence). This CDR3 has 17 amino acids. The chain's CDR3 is CAASSQFLQGDRYEQYF. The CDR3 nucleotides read TGTGCCGCCAGCAGCCAATTCTTGCAGGGGGATAGATACGAGCAGTACTTC. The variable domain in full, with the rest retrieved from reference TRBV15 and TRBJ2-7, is DAMVIQNPRYQVTQFGKPVTLSCSQTLNHNVMYWYQQKSSQAPKLLFHYYDKDFNNEADTPDNFQSRRPNTSFCFLDIRSPGLGDTAMYLCAASSQFLQGDRYEQYFGPGTRLTVT.

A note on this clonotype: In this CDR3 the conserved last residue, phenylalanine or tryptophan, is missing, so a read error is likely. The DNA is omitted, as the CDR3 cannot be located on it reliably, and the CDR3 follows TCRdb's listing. The CDR3 loop reads CASSAGQGLI. This chain uses TRBV19 with TRBJ2-7; no check of the table's D call, TRBD1, against the DNA was made. Germline V CDR1 and CDR2: LNHDA, SQIVND (reference sequence). The CDR3 has 10 residues if both end residues are counted.

The CDR3 protein is CAIRSGTPNTEAFF. The CDR3 region has the DNA TGTGCCATCAGGTCCGGGACACCGAACACTGAAGCTTTCTTT. The V gene is TRBV10-3, the J gene TRBJ1-1; D is possibly TRBD1 (6 bases). Germline loops: CDR1 ENHRY, CDR2 SYGVKD. Trimming cost V 6 bases and J 1 base, with 12 bases left between them. This CDR3 has 14 amino acids.

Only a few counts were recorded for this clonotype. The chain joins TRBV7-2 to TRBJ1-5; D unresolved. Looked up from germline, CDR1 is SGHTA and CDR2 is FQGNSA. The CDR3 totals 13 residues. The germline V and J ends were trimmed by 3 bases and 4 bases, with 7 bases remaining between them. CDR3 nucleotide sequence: TGTGCCAGCAGCTTGGACCGGAATCAGCCCCAGCATTTT. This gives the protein CASSLDRNQPQHF. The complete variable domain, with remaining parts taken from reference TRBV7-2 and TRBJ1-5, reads GAGVSQSPSNKVTEKGKDVELRCDPISGHTALYWYRQSLGQGLEFLIYFQGNSAPDKSGLPSDRFSAERTGGSVSTLTIQRTQQEDSAVYLCASSLDRNQPQHFGDGTRLSIL.

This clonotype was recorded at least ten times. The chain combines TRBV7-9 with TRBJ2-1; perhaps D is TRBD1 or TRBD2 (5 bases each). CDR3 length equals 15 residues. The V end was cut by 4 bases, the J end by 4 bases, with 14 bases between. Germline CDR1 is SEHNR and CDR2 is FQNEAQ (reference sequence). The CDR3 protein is CASSSEGTPYNEQFF. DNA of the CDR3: TGTGCCAGCAGCTCCGAAGGGACCCCATACAATGAGCAGTTCTTC.

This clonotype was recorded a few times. In DNA, the CDR3 is TGTGCCACCAGCAGAGACGGCGGGGCTCGGGAGCAGTACTTC. This codes for CATSRDGGAREQYF. The J gene is TRBJ2-7, the V gene TRBV15; maybe TRBD2 (6 bases). The CDR3 has 14 amino acids. The germline gives CDR1 LNHNV, CDR2 YYDKDF (reference sequence). Trimming cost V 0 bases and J 7 bases, with 13 bases left between them.

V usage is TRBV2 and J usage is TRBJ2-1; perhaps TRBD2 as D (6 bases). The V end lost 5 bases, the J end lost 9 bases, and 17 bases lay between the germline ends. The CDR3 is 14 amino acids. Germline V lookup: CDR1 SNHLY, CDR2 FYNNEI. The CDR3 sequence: CASSPRPYGSEQFF. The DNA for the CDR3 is TGTGCCAGCAGTCCAAGACCCTACGGGAGTGAGCAGTTCTTC.

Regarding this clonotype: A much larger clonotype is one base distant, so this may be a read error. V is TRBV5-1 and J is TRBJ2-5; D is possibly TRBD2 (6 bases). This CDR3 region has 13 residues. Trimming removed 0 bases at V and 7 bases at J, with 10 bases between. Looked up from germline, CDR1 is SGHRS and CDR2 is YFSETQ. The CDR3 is CASSLVGRGTQYF. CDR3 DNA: TGCGCCAGCAGCTTGGTCGGGAGAGGGACCCAGTACTTC.

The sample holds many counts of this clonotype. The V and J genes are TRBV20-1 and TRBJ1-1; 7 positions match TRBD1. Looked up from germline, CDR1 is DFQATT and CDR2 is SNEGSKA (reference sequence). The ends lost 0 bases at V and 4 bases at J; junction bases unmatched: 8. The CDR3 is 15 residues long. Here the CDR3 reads CSARDRRQGGTEAFF. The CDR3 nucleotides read TGCAGTGCTAGAGATCGGAGACAGGGAGGCACTGAAGCTTTCTTT.

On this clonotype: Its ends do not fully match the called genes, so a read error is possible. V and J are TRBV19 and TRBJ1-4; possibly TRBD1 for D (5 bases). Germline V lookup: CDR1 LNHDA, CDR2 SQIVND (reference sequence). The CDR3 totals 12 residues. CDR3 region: CASTQNRGELLF. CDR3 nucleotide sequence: TGTGCCAGTACACAAAACCGGGGCGAGCTCCTTTTT.

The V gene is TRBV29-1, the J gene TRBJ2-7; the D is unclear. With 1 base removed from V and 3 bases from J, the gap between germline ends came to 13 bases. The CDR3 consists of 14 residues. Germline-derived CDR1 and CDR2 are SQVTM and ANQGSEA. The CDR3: CSVEGGQSLYEQYF. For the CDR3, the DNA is TGCAGCGTTGAAGGTGGGCAGTCCCTCTACGAGCAGTACTTC.